These 27 T cell receptor beta chains were all obtained from the same sample, sequenced in a study of T cell responses to AZD1222 COVID-19 vaccine. The table came from immunoSEQ multiplex PCR; TCRdb's copy has only in-frame clones and leaves some out. Of some 120,000 clones in the sample, about 88% were seen once. The sample here was peripheral blood, taken 28 days after the second AZD1222 dose. The source is an adult who received the AZD1222 COVID-19 vaccine.

V is TRBV24-1 and J is TRBJ2-3, with no clear D. The V end was cut by 1 base, the J end by 4 bases, with 2 bases between. CDR1 and CDR2 (germline): KGHDR, SFDVKD. The CDR3 has 12 amino acids. This CDR3 is CATSDFADTQYF. The CDR3 nucleotides are TGTGCCACCAGTGATTTCGCAGATACGCAGTATTTT.

The CDR3 DNA sequence: TGCAGTGCTAGTTCTCGTGAGACCCAGTACTTC. Residues: CSASSRETQYF. The rearrangement links TRBV20-1 to TRBJ2-5; unclear D gene. Deletions cut 3 bases from V and 5 bases from J, with 7 bases between. Germline V gives CDR1 DFQATT, CDR2 SNEGSKA (reference sequence). The CDR3 extends over 11 amino acids.

This clone was observed a single time. The genes are TRBV21-1 and TRBJ2-4; the table names TRBD2, a call not compared with the DNA. TRBV21-1 is a documented pseudogene. CDR3 length: 16 residues. The CDR3 DNA follows: TGTGCCAGCAGCAAAGTGTATAGCTGGACCAAAAACATTCAGTACTTC. This sequence encodes CASSKVYSWTKNIQYF.

There are a few counts of this clone. The chain couples TRBV5-4 to TRBJ1-5; tentative D call: TRBD1 (5 bases). V lost 4 bases, J lost 2 bases, and 13 bases lay in between. The V gene's germline CDR1 is SGHNT and CDR2 YYREEE (reference sequence). This CDR3 is 15 amino acids long. The CDR3 here is CASSAGLGGNQPQHF. The DNA for the CDR3 is TGTGCCAGCAGCGCTGGTTTGGGGGGCAATCAGCCCCAGCATTTT. Full variable domain (missing parts from reference TRBV5-4 and TRBJ1-5): ETGVTQSPTHLIKTRGQQVTLRCSSQSGHNTVSWYQQALGQGPQFIFQYYREEENGRGNFPPRFSGLQFPNYSSELNVNALELDDSALYLCASSAGLGGNQPQHFGDGTRLSIL.

The genes are TRBV27 and TRBJ1-2; D call uncertain. Germline-derived CDR1 and CDR2 are MNHEY and SMNVEV (reference sequence). The V and J ends lost 6 bases and 1 base respectively, with 6 bases between them. This CDR3 spans 12 amino acids. CDR3 DNA sequence: TGTGCCAGCAGAACGGATAACTATGGCTACACCTTC. Protein: CASRTDNYGYTF.

This sequence joins TRBV5-1 and TRBJ1-5; D possibly corresponds to TRBD1 (5 bases). Trimming took off 2 bases at V and 9 bases at J, with 6 bases between the two ends. The CDR3 spans 11 residues. Germline V gene data show CDR1 as SGHRS and CDR2 as YFSETQ. The CDR3 nucleotides read TGCGCCAGCAGCTTCCAGGGGCCCCAGCATTTT. Its protein is CASSFQGPQHF. Based on the CDR3 plus reference TRBV5-1 and TRBJ1-5, the full variable domain is KAGVTQTPRYLIKTRGQQVTLSCSPISGHRSVSWYQQTPGQGLQFLFEYFSETQRNKGNFPGRFSGRQFSNSRSEMNVSTLELGDSALYLCASSFQGPQHFGDGTRLSIL.

This rearrangement joins TRBV28 to TRBJ2-7; D is unclear. The V end was cut by 3 bases, the J end by 2 bases, with 8 bases between. The V gene's germline CDR1 is MDHEN and CDR2 SYDVKM. The CDR3 covers 13 residues. In DNA, the CDR3 is TGTGCCAGCAGTTTCAGTAATACCTACGAGCAGTACTTC. Translated: CASSFSNTYEQYF.

The J gene is TRBJ2-2, the V gene TRBV6-6; D is unresolved. The CDR3 length is 15 residues. Germline CDR1 is MNHNY and CDR2 is SVGAGI (reference sequence). Between the trimmed V and J ends, which lost 4 bases and 4 bases, there was a span of 13 bases. The CDR3, as DNA: TGTGCCAGCAGTTTTTCACTCCCTAGCACCGGGGAGCTGTTTTTT. Residues: CASSFSLPSTGELFF.

V gene TRBV3-1 (or the pseudogene TRBV3-2) combines with J gene TRBJ1-2, with a possible D match to TRBD1 (5 bases). Between the trimmed V and J ends, which lost 5 bases and 7 bases, there was a span of 11 bases. This CDR3 spans 12 amino acids. Germline lookup yields CDR1 LGHDT and CDR2 YNNKEL (reference sequence). In DNA form, the CDR3 reads TGTGCCAGCAGCAAGGGGCCCCTTGGCTACACCTTC. Translation gives CASSKGPLGYTF.

The chain is built from TRBV12-3 or TRBV12-4 and TRBJ1-1; TRBD1 is a possible D gene (6 bases). This CDR3 comprises 12 residues. V was trimmed by 6 bases and J by 10 bases, leaving 15 bases between them. CDR3 loop: CASSLIPGAAFF. In DNA form, the CDR3 reads TGTGCCAGCAGCCTAATTCCAGGGGCAGCTTTCTTT.

V gene TRBV10-1 combines with J gene TRBJ2-3; D call uncertain. The CDR3 is 13 residues long. Germline CDR1 and CDR2: WNHNN and SYGVQD (reference sequence). With 2 bases removed from V and 1 base from J, the gap between germline ends came to 4 bases. As DNA, the CDR3 is TGCGCCAGCAGTGAGCTTGGCACAGATACGCAGTATTTT. This encodes CASSELGTDTQYF.

The V call is TRBV7-2, the J call TRBJ1-3, with D possibly being TRBD1 (5 bases). In germline, CDR1 is SGHTA, CDR2 FQGNSA. V was trimmed by 1 base and J by 0 bases, leaving 13 bases between them. The CDR3 contains 17 residues. For the CDR3, the DNA is TGTGCCAGCAGCTTAGGTTTCGGGGGAAACTCTGGAAACACCATATATTTT. Translation: CASSLGFGGNSGNTIYF. The complete variable domain, with remaining parts taken from reference TRBV7-2 and TRBJ1-3, reads GAGVSQSPSNKVTEKGKDVELRCDPISGHTALYWYRQSLGQGLEFLIYFQGNSAPDKSGLPSDRFSAERTGGSVSTLTIQRTQQEDSAVYLCASSLGFGGNSGNTIYFGEGSWLTVV.

V usage is TRBV3-1 (or the pseudogene TRBV3-2) and J usage is TRBJ2-3, with 14 bases aligning to TRBD2. J was trimmed by 2 bases and V by 0 bases; bases with no gene match: 4. The V gene's germline CDR1 is LGHDT and CDR2 YNNKEL (reference sequence). The CDR3 extends over 18 amino acids. Here the CDR3 reads CASSQDTTSGGDTDTQYF. For the CDR3, the DNA is TGTGCCAGCAGCCAAGATACGACTAGCGGGGGGGACACAGATACGCAGTATTTT.

The chain combines TRBV7-3 with TRBJ1-1; TRBD1 aligns across 11 bases. V was clipped by 5 bases and J by 5 bases; unmatched bases: 7. Germline CDR1 is SGHTA and CDR2 is FQGTGA. CDR3 length equals 15 residues. CDR3 region: CASSTWTGGVTEAFF. CDR3 bases: TGTGCCAGCAGCACCTGGACAGGGGGCGTAACTGAAGCTTTCTTT.

J is TRBJ1-5 and V is TRBV18, with D perhaps TRBD1 (6 bases). The germline CDR1 and CDR2 sequences are KGHSH and LQKENI. V was cut by 5 bases and J by 7 bases, with 18 bases left in between. The CDR3 length is 15 residues. The CDR3 nucleotides read TGTGCCAGCTCAGCACACCAGGGGTCTGACCAGCCCCAGCATTTT. Its protein product is CASSAHQGSDQPQHF.

The chain recombines TRBV7-2 with TRBJ2-7; no firm D call. V lost 5 bases to trimming and J lost 6 bases, with 8 bases between them. Per germline, CDR1 SGHTA and CDR2 FQGNSA. CDR3 length: 11 residues. The CDR3 region is CASSTGSEQYF. CDR3 DNA: TGTGCCAGCAGCACCGGAAGCGAGCAGTACTTC.

The chain is built from TRBV7-2 and TRBJ1-6; D possibly corresponds to TRBD1 (5 bases). Trimming removed 1 base from V and 6 bases from J, with 19 bases in between. Germline V lookup: CDR1 SGHTA, CDR2 FQGNSA. This CDR3 region has 18 residues. In nucleotides, the CDR3 is TGTGCCAGCAGCTTAGTATCGGGCAGGGCAAACCCTAATTCACCCCTCCACTTT. Amino acids: CASSLVSGRANPNSPLHF.

The chain has TRBV7-6 and TRBJ2-7; D is uncertain. This CDR3 region has 12 residues. Trimming left V 4 bases short and J 3 bases short, with 7 bases between. Germline V gene data show CDR1 as SGHVS and CDR2 as FNYEAQ. CDR3 sequence: CASSSGLYEQYF. The CDR3 DNA reads TGTGCCAGCAGCTCGGGTCTCTACGAGCAGTACTTC.

As to this clone: Relative to the germline gene, one junction end is altered; a read error may explain this. The V call is TRBV14, the J call TRBJ2-1; D might be TRBD2 (6 bases). Looked up from germline, CDR1 is SGHDN and CDR2 is FVKESK. The CDR3 has 17 residues. CDR3 nucleotide sequence: TGTGCCAACAGCCAAGGGGACGCGGGGAGCTCCTACAATGAGCAGTTCTTC. As protein: CANSQGDAGSSYNEQFF.

DNA of the CDR3: TGTGCCAGCAGCCAAGTGACAGGGGAATGGGAGACCCAGTACTTC. This sequence encodes CASSQVTGEWETQYF. The chain links TRBV7-9 to TRBJ2-5; 8 bases match TRBD1. Trimming at V came to 5 bases and at J to 5 bases, leaving 10 bases not matched to a gene. This CDR3 comprises 15 residues. Looked up from germline, CDR1 is SEHNR and CDR2 is FQNEAQ (reference sequence).

This chain joins TRBV30 and TRBJ1-3; tentatively, D is TRBD1 (5 bases). V gave up 4 bases and J gave up 0 bases, with 13 bases separating them. This CDR3 is 15 amino acids long. Germline V gene sequence: CDR1 GTSNPN, CDR2 SVGIG (reference sequence). As DNA, the CDR3 is TGTGCCTGGAAGGACATTGATTTCTCTGGAAACACCATATATTTT. Residues: CAWKDIDFSGNTIYF.

The chain is built from TRBV15 and TRBJ2-1; 8 bases agree with TRBD2. With V trimmed by 0 bases and J by 0 bases, 4 bases remained unmatched. The CDR3 contains 17 residues. From germline, CDR1 is LNHNV and CDR2 YYDKDF (reference sequence). The DNA of the CDR3 is TGTGCCACCAGCAGAGACTTAGCGGGGAGCTCCTACAATGAGCAGTTCTTC. It yields the protein CATSRDLAGSSYNEQFF.

The genes are TRBV6-5 and TRBJ1-2; 7 bases align to TRBD1. V was clipped by 7 bases and J by 8 bases; unmatched bases: 10. The CDR3 spans 13 residues. The germline V gene encodes CDR1 MNHEY and CDR2 SVGAGI. CDR3 nucleotide sequence: TGTGCCAGCAAGAGAGACAGGGCTGGGGGCTACACCTTC. Its protein product is CASKRDRAGGYTF.

The CDR3 here is CASKRDRGSSYEQYF. CDR3 DNA sequence: TGTGCCAGCAAGCGAGACAGGGGGAGCTCCTACGAGCAGTACTTC. V is TRBV7-8 and J is TRBJ2-7; 9 positions agree with TRBD1. V was clipped by 7 bases and J by 0 bases; unmatched bases: 7. The CDR3 totals 15 residues. The V gene's germline CDR1 is SGHVS and CDR2 FQNEAQ.

Here the CDR3 reads CASSRPTDSEAFF. CDR3 nucleotides: TGTGCCAGCAGCCGCCCCACAGACTCTGAAGCTTTCTTT. V usage is TRBV4-2 and J usage is TRBJ1-1; D is ambiguous. This CDR3 region has 13 residues. V dropped 4 bases and J dropped 6 bases, with 12 bases sitting between them. Germline CDR1 and CDR2: LGHNA and YNFKEQ.

J is TRBJ2-5 and V is TRBV27, with D perhaps assigned TRBD1 or TRBD2 (5 bases each). The germline V and J ends were trimmed by 5 bases and 6 bases, with 16 bases remaining between them. CDR1 and CDR2 (germline): MNHEY, SMNVEV (reference sequence). The CDR3 loop spans 14 amino acids. The CDR3, as DNA: TGTGCCAGCAGTCCGATGGGGCTAGCCAAGACCCAGTACTTC. This codes for CASSPMGLAKTQYF.

The chain carries TRBV6-5 and TRBJ1-5; D is possibly TRBD1 (6 bases). The ends were cut back, 10 bases at V and 2 bases at J, with 18 bases in the middle. The length of the CDR3 is 15 residues. Germline lookup yields CDR1 MNHEY and CDR2 SVGAGI. The CDR3 sequence: CATTQDRSRNQPQHF. CDR3 DNA: TGTGCCACCACCCAGGACAGATCTCGCAATCAGCCCCAGCATTTT.